This TCR beta chain is drawn from a study of OX40 agonist ivuxolimab in advanced cancers. Germline CDR1 LNHDA, CDR2 SQIVND (reference sequence). V was clipped by 7 bases and J by 5 bases; unmatched bases: 10. The CDR3 sequence is 15 residues long. The repertoire was sequenced with immunoSEQ multiplex PCR; TCRdb's copy has only in-frame clones and lacks some. In the table there are 55,000 to 75,000 clones, 87% of which are singletons. The genes are TRBV19 and TRBJ2-1; 8 nucleotides line up with TRBD2. The receptor comes from an adult with an advanced solid tumor such as melanoma, head and neck, liver or kidney cancer. Sequences were derived from CD4+ or CD8+ T cells sorted from blood, sampled in a trial of the OX40 agonist ivuxolimab. The CDR3, as DNA: TGTGCCAGTACCCCCCGGGGGGGGGCAAACAATGAGCAGTTCTTC. Translated: CASTPRGGANNEQFF.